This passage covers 16 T cell receptor beta chains from one sample sequenced in a study of cytomegalovirus exposure and HLA in healthy donors. The PCR had 60 Vbeta and 13 Jbeta primers. Repertoires were generated with immunoSEQ multiplex PCR, while TCRdb's copy carries only in-frame clones and drops some. The sample contains some 120,000 clones, more than 60% of which appear only once. Sequencing was carried out using PBMCs. All receptors come from a woman in her thirties or forties in good health and CMV-seropositive.

This chain connects TRBV6-1 to TRBJ1-2; 7 bases line up with TRBD1. The V and J ends lost 4 bases and 4 bases, in that order; junction bases with no gene match: 6. This CDR3 has 14 amino acids. Germline V gene data show CDR1 as MNHNS and CDR2 as SASEGT. This chain's CDR3 is CASSGDRGLYGYTF. The CDR3 nucleotides are TGTGCCAGCAGTGGGGACAGAGGTCTCTATGGCTACACCTTC.

The chain recombines TRBV7-6 with TRBJ2-1, with 7 bases lining up with TRBD2. The V segment lost 1 base and the J segment 8 bases; nucleotides outside the gene matches: 14. This CDR3 region has 17 residues. Germline CDR1 and CDR2: SGHVS and FNYEAQ. Here the CDR3 reads CASSLGGRAGSSDEQFF. The CDR3 DNA sequence: TGTGCCAGCAGCTTAGGTGGGAGGGCGGGATCTTCCGATGAGCAGTTCTTC.

J is TRBJ2-6 and V is TRBV5-1; D is unclear. The CDR3 consists of 15 residues. Trimming stripped 0 bases from V and 1 base from J, with 5 bases between. Per germline, CDR1 SGHRS and CDR2 YFSETQ. Written as DNA, the CDR3 is TGCGCCAGCAGCTTGGCGGGTTCTGGGGCCAACGTCCTGACTTTC. It codes for CASSLAGSGANVLTF.

The chain has TRBV18 and TRBJ2-5, with TRBD1 as a possible D gene (7 bases). The assigned J gene may be wrong: the sequence end matches TRBJ2-7 better. The germline V gene encodes CDR1 KGHSH and CDR2 LQKENI. CDR3 length: 14 amino acids. The CDR3 bases are TGTGCCAGCTCACCTTCACAGGGGAGGAACGAGCAGTACTTC. Translated, it gives CASSPSQGRNEQYF.

This sequence joins TRBV19 and TRBJ2-1; D unclear. CDR1 is LNHDA, CDR2 SQIVND, per germline (reference sequence). The CDR3 runs 13 residues. Between the trimmed V and J ends, which lost 1 base and 7 bases, there was a span of 8 bases. The CDR3 nucleotides read TGTGCCAGTAGTATAGCTAACCGTAATGAGCAGTTCTTC. As protein: CASSIANRNEQFF.

The CDR3 region is CASSLEGQEKLFF. CDR3 DNA sequence: TGCGCCAGCAGCTTGGAGGGACAGGAAAAACTGTTTTTT. The chain carries TRBV5-1 and TRBJ1-4; 7 bases match TRBD1. The CDR3 is 13 amino acids. After removal of 0 bases from V and 8 bases from J, the junction contained 1 base not matched to a gene. In germline, CDR1 is SGHRS, CDR2 YFSETQ.

The chain is built from TRBV15 and TRBJ1-3; a possible D gene is TRBD1 (5 bases). This CDR3 spans 13 amino acids. Trimming stripped 0 bases from V and 8 bases from J, with 8 bases between. Germline CDR1 reads LNHNV; CDR2 reads YYDKDF (reference sequence). This CDR3 reads CATSRDPRDTIYF. CDR3 sequence (DNA): TGTGCCACCAGCAGAGATCCCAGGGACACCATATATTTT.

The chain couples TRBV15 to TRBJ1-5, with D unresolved. The CDR3 is 16 residues long. The germline V gene encodes CDR1 LNHNV and CDR2 YYDKDF (reference sequence). Trimming removed 5 bases from V and 0 bases from J, with 14 bases in between. CDR3 coding DNA: TGTGCCACCAGCCCGAATAGACTTAGTAGCAATCAGCCCCAGCATTTT. It encodes CATSPNRLSSNQPQHF.

This clone was detected only a few times. V gene TRBV7-2 combines with J gene TRBJ1-1; 7 positions match TRBD1. This CDR3 is 15 amino acids long. Germline V gives CDR1 SGHTA, CDR2 FQGNSA. V lost 1 base and J lost 7; bases outside the gene matches: 9. This CDR3 reads CASSLGRQGRGEAFF. CDR3 coding DNA: TGTGCCAGCAGCTTAGGTAGACAGGGAAGGGGTGAAGCTTTCTTT.

V is TRBV6-5 and J is TRBJ2-6, with D possibly matching TRBD1 (5 bases). The CDR3 covers 16 residues. V lost 0 bases and J 2 bases, leaving 8 bases between the germline ends. In germline, CDR1 is MNHEY, CDR2 SVGAGI. As DNA, the CDR3 is TGTGCCAGCAGTTACTCGACAGAAGCTGGGGCCAACGTCCTGACTTTC. Protein: CASSYSTEAGANVLTF.

The J gene is TRBJ2-5, the V gene TRBV7-2; D not resolved. Germline V gives CDR1 SGHTA, CDR2 FQGNSA. This CDR3 contains 12 residues. V was clipped by 2 bases and J by 4 bases, with 5 bases between them. CDR3 sequence: CASSLMRETQYF. The CDR3 region has the DNA TGTGCCAGCAGCTTAATGCGAGAGACCCAGTACTTC.

The chain is built from TRBV7-3 and TRBJ2-2; TRBD1 is a possible D gene (5 bases). The germline gives CDR1 SGHTA, CDR2 FQGTGA. The CDR3 is 14 residues long. Trimming cost V 3 bases and J 1 base, with 6 bases left between them. The DNA of the CDR3 is TGTGCCAGCAGCTTCGGACAGAACACCGGGGAGCTGTTTTTT. Protein product: CASSFGQNTGELFF.

J is TRBJ1-3 and V is TRBV7-2; the D gene is possibly TRBD1 (6 bases). Trimming left V 2 bases short and J 2 bases short, with 13 bases between. Germline V gives CDR1 SGHTA, CDR2 FQGNSA. The CDR3 consists of 16 residues. CDR3 bases: TGTGCCAGCAGCTTACTCGGGACACTCCCTGGAAACACCATATATTTT. Protein product: CASSLLGTLPGNTIYF.

The gene calls are TRBV27 and TRBJ1-1; 10 positions match TRBD1. CDR1 and CDR2 (germline): MNHEY, SMNVEV (reference sequence). This CDR3 region has 15 residues. J was trimmed by 1 base and V by 5 bases; bases with no gene match: 4. The CDR3 DNA reads as TGTGCCAGCAGTAGGGGGGACAGGGGGAACACTGAAGCTTTCTTT. This gives the protein CASSRGDRGNTEAFF.

The rearrangement uses TRBV27 and TRBJ1-4; possibly TRBD1 for D (5 bases). The V end lost 5 bases, the J end lost 4 bases, and 14 bases lay between the germline ends. The CDR3 runs to 15 residues. Germline-derived CDR1 and CDR2 are MNHEY and SMNVEV (reference sequence). CDR3 residues: CASSQPGGYNEKLFF. CDR3 DNA sequence: TGTGCCAGCAGTCAACCCGGGGGGTATAATGAAAAACTGTTTTTT.

The chain combines TRBV9 with TRBJ2-1, with 7 bases lining up with TRBD2. This CDR3 region has 14 residues. Unmatched junction bases numbered 13, after V lost 7 bases and J lost 9 bases. In germline, CDR1 is SGDLS, CDR2 YYNGEE. The CDR3 protein is CASEPGLKSFEQFF. CDR3 in DNA: TGTGCCAGCGAACCGGGACTAAAGAGTTTTGAGCAGTTCTTC. Combining the CDR3 with reference TRBV9 and TRBJ2-1 gives the whole variable domain DSGVTQTPKHLITATGQRVTLRCSPRSGDLSVYWYQQSLDQGLQFLIQYYNGEERAKGNILERFSAQQFPDLHSELNLSSLELGDSALYFCASEPGLKSFEQFFGPGTRLTVL.